This T cell receptor beta chain was found in a study of T cell changes during pregnancy in multiple sclerosis. Sequenced by immunoSEQ multiplex PCR; TCRdb stores in-frame clones only, minus some. The profile shows about 100,000 clones, approximately 95% of them singletons. CDR3 length: 13 residues. The junction had 6 bases not matched to a gene; V was cut back by 7 bases and J by 4 bases. Germline V lookup: CDR1 MNHEY, CDR2 SVGAGI. The starting material was peripheral blood, obtained after pregnancy. This receptor was taken from a female donor with multiple sclerosis, enrolled in a pregnancy study. This chain links TRBV6-5 with TRBJ1-2, with TRBD1 matching over 7 bases. CDR3 amino acids: CASIKGTAYGYTF. In DNA, the CDR3 is TGTGCCAGCATCAAGGGGACAGCCTATGGCTACACCTTC.